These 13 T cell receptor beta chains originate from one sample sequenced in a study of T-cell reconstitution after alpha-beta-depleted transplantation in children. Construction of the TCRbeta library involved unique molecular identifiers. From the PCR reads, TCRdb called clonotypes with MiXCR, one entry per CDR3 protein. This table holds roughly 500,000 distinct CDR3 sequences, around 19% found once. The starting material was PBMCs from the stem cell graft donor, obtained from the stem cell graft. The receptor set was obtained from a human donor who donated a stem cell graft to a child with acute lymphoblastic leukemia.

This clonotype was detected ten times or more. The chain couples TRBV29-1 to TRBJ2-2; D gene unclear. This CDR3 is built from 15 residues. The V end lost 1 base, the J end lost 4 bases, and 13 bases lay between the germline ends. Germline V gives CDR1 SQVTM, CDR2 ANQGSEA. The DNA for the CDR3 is TGCAGCGTTGAAGCTTCAGTAAAGGGCACCGGGGAGCTGTTTTTT. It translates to CSVEASVKGTGELFF.

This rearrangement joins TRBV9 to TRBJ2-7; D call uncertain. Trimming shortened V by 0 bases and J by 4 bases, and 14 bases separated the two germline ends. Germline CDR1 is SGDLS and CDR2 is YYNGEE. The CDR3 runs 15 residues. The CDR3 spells CASSVVRHHQYEQYF. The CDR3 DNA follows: TGTGCCAGCAGCGTAGTGAGACATCACCAATACGAGCAGTACTTC.

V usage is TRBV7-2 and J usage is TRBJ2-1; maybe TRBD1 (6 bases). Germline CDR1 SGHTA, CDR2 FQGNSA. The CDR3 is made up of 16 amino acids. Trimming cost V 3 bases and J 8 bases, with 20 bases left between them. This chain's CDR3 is CASSFSIQGSGDEQFF. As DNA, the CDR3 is TGTGCCAGCAGCTTTTCAATCCAGGGATCAGGGGATGAGCAGTTCTTC.

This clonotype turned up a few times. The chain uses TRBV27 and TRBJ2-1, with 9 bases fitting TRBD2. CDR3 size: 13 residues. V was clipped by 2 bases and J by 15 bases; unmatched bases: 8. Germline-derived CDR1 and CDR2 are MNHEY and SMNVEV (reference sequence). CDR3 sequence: CASSLNSGSRWFF. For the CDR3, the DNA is TGTGCCAGCAGTTTAAATAGCGGGAGCAGGTGGTTCTTC.

The CDR3 coding sequence is TGCGCCAGCAGCTTCATAACTACCCACAATGAGCAGTTCTTC. Protein: CASSFITTHNEQFF. The genes are TRBV5-1 and TRBJ2-1, with D uncertain. The CDR3 runs 14 residues. V was pared by 2 bases and J by 5 bases, with 11 bases between. Germline CDR1 is SGHRS and CDR2 is YFSETQ.

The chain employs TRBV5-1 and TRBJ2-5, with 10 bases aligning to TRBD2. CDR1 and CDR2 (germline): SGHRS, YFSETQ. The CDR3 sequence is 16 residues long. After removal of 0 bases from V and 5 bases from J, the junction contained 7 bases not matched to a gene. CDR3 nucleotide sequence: TGCGCCAGCAGCTTGGAAGGAGCGGGAGGGCCGGAGACCCAGTACTTC. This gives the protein CASSLEGAGGPETQYF.

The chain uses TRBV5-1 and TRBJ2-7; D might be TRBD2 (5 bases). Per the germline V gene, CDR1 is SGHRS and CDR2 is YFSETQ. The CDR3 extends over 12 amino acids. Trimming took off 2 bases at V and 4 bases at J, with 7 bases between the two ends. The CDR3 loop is CASSFGEYEQYF. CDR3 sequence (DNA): TGCGCCAGCAGCTTCGGGGAGTACGAGCAGTACTTC.

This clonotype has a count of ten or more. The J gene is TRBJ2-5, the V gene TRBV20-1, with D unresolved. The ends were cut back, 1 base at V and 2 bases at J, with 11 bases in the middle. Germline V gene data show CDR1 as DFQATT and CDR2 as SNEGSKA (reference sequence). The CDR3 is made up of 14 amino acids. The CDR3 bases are TGCAGTGCTAGAGGGGGTACGGCGCAAGAGACCCAGTACTTC. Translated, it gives CSARGGTAQETQYF.

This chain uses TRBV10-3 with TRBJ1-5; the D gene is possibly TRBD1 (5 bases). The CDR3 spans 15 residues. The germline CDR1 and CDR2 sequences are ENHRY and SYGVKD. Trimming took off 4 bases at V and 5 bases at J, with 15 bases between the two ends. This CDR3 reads CAISGGQGIDQPQHF. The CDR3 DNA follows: TGTGCCATCAGTGGCGGGCAGGGCATCGATCAGCCCCAGCATTTT.

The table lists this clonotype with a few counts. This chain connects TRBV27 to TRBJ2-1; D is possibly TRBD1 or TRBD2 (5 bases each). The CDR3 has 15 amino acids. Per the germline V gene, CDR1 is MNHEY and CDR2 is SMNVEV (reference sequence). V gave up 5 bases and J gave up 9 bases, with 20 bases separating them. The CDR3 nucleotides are TGTGCCAGCAGTCCGCTTGGGACGCGAGGAATTGAGCAGTTCTTC. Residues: CASSPLGTRGIEQFF.

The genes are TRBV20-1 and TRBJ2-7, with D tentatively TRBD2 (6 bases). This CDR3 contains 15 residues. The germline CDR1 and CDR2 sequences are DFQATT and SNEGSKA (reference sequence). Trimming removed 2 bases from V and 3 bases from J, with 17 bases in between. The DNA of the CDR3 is TGCAGTGCTAGACCTGACGGGACTTCTGTCTACGAGCAGTACTTC. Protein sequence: CSARPDGTSVYEQYF.

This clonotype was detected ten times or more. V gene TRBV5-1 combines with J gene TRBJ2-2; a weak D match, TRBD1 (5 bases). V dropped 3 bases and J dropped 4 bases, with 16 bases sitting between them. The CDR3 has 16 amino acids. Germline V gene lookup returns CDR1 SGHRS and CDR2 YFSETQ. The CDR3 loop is CASSYNTGLGTGELFF. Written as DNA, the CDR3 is TGCGCCAGCAGCTACAATACAGGATTGGGCACCGGGGAGCTGTTTTTT.

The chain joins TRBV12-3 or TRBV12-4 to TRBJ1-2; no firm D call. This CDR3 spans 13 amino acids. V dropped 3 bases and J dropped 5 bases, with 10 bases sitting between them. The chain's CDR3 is CASSFVAGYGYTF. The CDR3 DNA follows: TGTGCCAGCAGTTTCGTTGCGGGATATGGCTACACCTTC.